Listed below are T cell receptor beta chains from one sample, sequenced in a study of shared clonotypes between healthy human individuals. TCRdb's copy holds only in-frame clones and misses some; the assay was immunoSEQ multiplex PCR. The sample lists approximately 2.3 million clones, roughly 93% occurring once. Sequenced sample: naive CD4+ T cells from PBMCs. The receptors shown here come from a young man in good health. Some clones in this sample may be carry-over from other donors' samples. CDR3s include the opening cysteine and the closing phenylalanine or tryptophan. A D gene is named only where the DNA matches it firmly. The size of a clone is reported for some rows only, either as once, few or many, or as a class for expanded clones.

CASTPGTGELFF	TGCGCCAGCACCCCGGGGACCGGGGAGCTGTTTTTT	TRBV5-1	-	-	TRBJ2-2
CASSQMRETQYF	TGTGCCAGCAGTCAAATGAGGGAGACCCAGTACTTC	TRBV7-9	-	-	TRBJ2-5
CASSSPGHIQYF	TGTGCCAGCAGTTCGCCGGGACACATTCAGTACTTC	TRBV27	-	-	TRBJ2-4
CASSSHGQGKGGEQFF	TGTGCCAGCAGTTCCCATGGACAGGGCAAGGGAGGTGAGCAGTTCTTC	TRBV6-6	TRBD1	-	TRBJ2-1
CASSPGWSAYNEQFF	TGTGCCAGCTCACCAGGGTGGAGCGCCTACAATGAGCAGTTCTTC	TRBV18	-	once	TRBJ2-1
CASSLQTGRNEQYF	TGTGCCAGCTCACTACAGACAGGGAGAAACGAGCAGTACTTC	TRBV18	TRBD1	-	TRBJ2-7
CAISETRIATDTQYF	TGTGCCATCAGTGAGACTAGGATTGCCACAGATACGCAGTATTTT	TRBV10-3	-	-	TRBJ2-3
CASSFRQDDTGELFF	TGTGCCAGCAGCTTTCGACAGGATGACACCGGGGAGCTGTTTTTT	TRBV7-9	-	few	TRBJ2-2
CASSPGQGAAQPQHF	TGTGCCAGCTCACCAGGGCAGGGGGCGGCCCAGCCCCAGCATTTT	TRBV18	TRBD1	-	TRBJ1-5
CASSEAGTGGPYSNQPQHF	TGCGCCAGCAGTGAGGCCGGGACAGGGGGCCCGTATAGCAATCAGCCCCAGCATTTT	TRBV10-1	TRBD1	-	TRBJ1-5
CASSLGWGAAYEQYF	TGTGCCAGCAGCTTAGGTTGGGGGGCTGCCTACGAGCAGTACTTC	TRBV11-2	-	-	TRBJ2-7
CASSWGQGNGYTF	TGTGCCAGCAGTTGGGGACAGGGGAATGGCTACACCTTC	TRBV6-5	TRBD1	-	TRBJ1-2
CASSLQGSPKTGELFF	TGCGCCAGCAGCCTCCAGGGTAGCCCCAAAACCGGGGAGCTGTTTTTT	TRBV5-1	-	-	TRBJ2-2
CATSRPPGLAGGPTDTQYF	TGTGCCACCAGCAGACCTCCGGGACTAGCGGGAGGGCCCACAGATACGCAGTATTTT	TRBV15	TRBD2	-	TRBJ2-3
CASRRTGTGELFF	TGTGCCAGCAGGCGGACGGGCACCGGGGAGCTGTTTTTT	TRBV2	-	-	TRBJ2-2
CAWSVVVVEQYF	TGTGCCTGGAGTGTAGTTGTAGTGGAGCAGTACTTC	TRBV30	-	-	TRBJ2-7
CASSEVLGGPGGYTF	TGTGCCAGCAGTGAAGTATTGGGGGGGCCGGGTGGCTACACCTTC	TRBV2	-	-	TRBJ1-2
CASSFGQSQETQYF	TGTGCCAGCAGTTTCGGACAGAGCCAAGAGACCCAGTACTTC	TRBV28	-	-	TRBJ2-5
CASSRGENIQYF	TGTGCCAGCAGCCGCGGGGAAAACATTCAGTACTTC	TRBV28	-	-	TRBJ2-4
CASSPLRGYEQYF	TGTGCCAGCAGCCCACTCCGGGGGTACGAGCAGTACTTC	TRBV7-9	-	-	TRBJ2-7
CASRPAAGASYEQYF	TGTGCCAGCAGGCCCGCGGCGGGAGCTTCCTACGAGCAGTACTTC	TRBV27	TRBD2	-	TRBJ2-7
CASSLGLPGQGEQYF	TGTGCCAGCAGCTTAGGGCTCCCGGGACAGGGTGAGCAGTACTTC	TRBV7-2	TRBD1	-	TRBJ2-7
CASSRDVQETQYF	TGTGCCAGCAGCCGGGACGTGCAAGAGACCCAGTACTTC	TRBV6-4	-	-	TRBJ2-5
CASSSGQGAWQPQHF	TGTGCCAGCAGTTCGGGACAGGGGGCTTGGCAGCCCCAGCATTTT	TRBV2	TRBD1	-	TRBJ1-5
CASSPDVETQYF	TGTGCCAGCTCACCAGACGTAGAGACCCAGTACTTC	TRBV18	-	-	TRBJ2-5
CASSETSLTSGSTGETQYF	TGTGCCAGCAGTGAAACGTCCCTGACTAGCGGGAGTACGGGAGAGACCCAGTACTTC	TRBV6-1	TRBD2	-	TRBJ2-5